This TCR beta chain originates from a study of control samples from healthy donors and cancer patients. Germline CDR1 and CDR2: SGDLS and YYNGEE. This CDR3 has 15 residues. J was trimmed by 8 bases and V by 0 bases; bases with no gene match: 3. Generated by immunoSEQ multiplex PCR, the TCRdb table keeps only in-frame clones and is missing some. The sample comprises roughly 200,000 clones, just under 95% of which are singletons, and approximately 1.5% rests with the top ten. In the case of this clone: Within the sample, other DNA sequences also encode this same CDR3.

This receptor was taken from a man between 45 and 60 years old in good health. What was sequenced was blood. This sequence joins TRBV9 and TRBJ1-6; 9 positions agree with TRBD1. The CDR3 DNA is TGTGCCAGCAGCGTAGGGGGACAGGGTGATTCACCCCTCCACTTT. Protein product: CASSVGGQGDSPLHF.